The 11 T cell receptor beta chains reported below all come from one sample, sequenced in a study of T-cell memory formation after mild COVID-19. MiXCR, applied by TCRdb to the 5' RACE reads, yields one record per CDR3 protein. This sample has 300,000 to 400,000 distinct CDR3 sequences, with around a sixth found just once. Material for sequencing was PBMCs or a T cell subset sorted from them (not recorded which). These receptors came from a man aged 18 to 30 who had mild COVID-19 (a few samples of this study predate the infection). Cell type and time point are not known.

The gene calls are TRBV6-2 or TRBV6-3 and TRBJ2-1; D gene unclear. This CDR3 is built from 11 residues. Trimming pared 7 bases from V and 6 bases from J, leaving 7 bases between. In germline, CDR1 is MNHEY, CDR2 SVGEGT. The CDR3 spells CASTLSNEQFF. DNA for the CDR3: TGTGCCAGCACCCTCTCCAATGAGCAGTTCTTC.

The rearrangement links TRBV6-6 to TRBJ2-7, with D unresolved. The CDR3 is 13 amino acids. The V end was cut by 5 bases, the J end by 3 bases, with 11 bases between. Germline CDR1 and CDR2: MNHNY and SVGAGI (reference sequence). The CDR3 protein is CASSGPVLYEQYV. CDR3 in DNA: TGTGCCAGCAGTGGACCGGTCCTCTACGAGCAGTACGTC.

The V and J genes are TRBV6-2 or TRBV6-3 and TRBJ1-5, with D possibly being TRBD1 (6 bases). The CDR3 extends over 16 amino acids. Trimming took off 2 bases at V and 4 bases at J, with 15 bases between the two ends. Looked up from germline, CDR1 is MNHEY and CDR2 is SVGEGT. The chain's CDR3 is CASSYRWGQKNQPQHF. The DNA for the CDR3 is TGTGCCAGCAGTTACCGTTGGGGGCAGAAGAATCAGCCCCAGCATTTT.

This clonotype was detected many times. This sequence joins TRBV12-3 or TRBV12-4 and TRBJ2-5, with D perhaps matching TRBD1 (6 bases). This CDR3 region has 13 residues. V lost 7 bases, J lost 2 bases, and 11 bases lay in between. The DNA for the CDR3 is TGTGCCAGCAACGGGCAGGGGCAAGAGACCCAGTACTTC. As protein: CASNGQGQETQYF.

This clonotype was seen a handful of times. The genes are TRBV10-3 and TRBJ2-7, with D tentatively TRBD1 or TRBD2 (5 bases each). V was cut by 10 bases and J by 12 bases, with 19 bases left in between. The germline V gene has CDR1 ENHRY and CDR2 SYGVKD. The CDR3 consists of 11 residues. For the CDR3, the DNA is TGTGCCACCGAGGGAGACACGGGACGGTACTTC. Translation gives CATEGDTGRYF.

The rearrangement joins TRBV29-1 to TRBJ2-3, with a weak D call TRBD2 (5 bases). CDR1 is SQVTM and CDR2 is ANQGSEA in the germline V gene. Trimming stripped 4 bases from V and 4 bases from J, with 12 bases between. CDR3 length: 13 amino acids. The CDR3 loop reads CSVAGSGADTQYF. The DNA of the CDR3 is TGCAGCGTTGCGGGTTCCGGGGCAGATACGCAGTATTTT.

The V call is TRBV20-1, the J call TRBJ1-2; D ambiguous. V gave up 0 bases and J gave up 6 bases, with 14 bases separating them. The CDR3 loop spans 14 amino acids. Per the germline V gene, CDR1 is DFQATT and CDR2 is SNEGSKA (reference sequence). The CDR3 protein is CSARDRRGYDGYTF. The CDR3 bases are TGCAGTGCTAGAGATCGGCGAGGATACGATGGCTACACCTTC.

This clonotype appeared a few times. This chain connects TRBV24-1 to TRBJ2-1, with a possible D match to TRBD2 (5 bases). CDR3 size: 16 residues. V shed 5 bases and J shed 0 bases, with 13 bases lying between them. Germline CDR1 reads KGHDR; CDR2 reads SFDVKD. CDR3 DNA: TGTGCCACCAGTGCCGCACTAGTTAGCTCCTACAATGAGCAGTTCTTC. Protein product: CATSAALVSSYNEQFF.

The sample holds a few counts of this clonotype. The chain couples TRBV7-2 to TRBJ1-6; maybe TRBD1 (5 bases). Germline CDR1 SGHTA, CDR2 FQGNSA. Trimming took 6 bases from V and 0 from J, leaving 21 bases between them. CDR3 length: 19 residues. CDR3 sequence (DNA): TGTGCCAGCAGTGGGAGGGCAGGGAGTCCCAGCTCCTATAATTCACCCCTCCACTTT. It translates to CASSGRAGSPSSYNSPLHF.

This clonotype has only a few counts. This rearrangement joins TRBV5-1 to TRBJ2-5; D is ambiguous. V shed 2 bases and J shed 5 bases, with 7 bases lying between them. Germline V lookup: CDR1 SGHRS, CDR2 YFSETQ. CDR3 length: 12 residues. The CDR3 DNA reads as TGCGCCAGCAGCTTCAGGCCGGAGACCCAGTACTTC. Protein sequence: CASSFRPETQYF.

In this sample, this clonotype turned up a few times. The J gene is TRBJ2-5, the V gene TRBV11-2; TRBD2 matches 7 bases. CDR1 SGHAT and CDR2 FQNNGV come from the germline V gene. The junction had 2 bases not matched to a gene; V was cut back by 5 bases and J by 2 bases. CDR3 length: 13 amino acids. CDR3 coding DNA: TGTGCCAGCAGCGTGGGACTACAAGAGACCCAGTACTTC. This sequence encodes CASSVGLQETQYF.